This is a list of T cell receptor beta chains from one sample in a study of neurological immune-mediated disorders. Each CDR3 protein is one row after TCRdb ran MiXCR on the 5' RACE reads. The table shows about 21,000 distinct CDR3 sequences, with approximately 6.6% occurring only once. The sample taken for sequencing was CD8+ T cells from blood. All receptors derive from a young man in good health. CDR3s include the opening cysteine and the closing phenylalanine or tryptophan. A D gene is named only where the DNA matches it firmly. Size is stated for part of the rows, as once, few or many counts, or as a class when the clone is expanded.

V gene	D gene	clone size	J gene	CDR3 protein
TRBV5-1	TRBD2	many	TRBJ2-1	CASSFGTSGHNEQFF
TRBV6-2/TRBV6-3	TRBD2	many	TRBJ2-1	CASSYLAGGYNEQFF
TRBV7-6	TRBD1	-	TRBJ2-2	CASSPRGWEYTGELFF
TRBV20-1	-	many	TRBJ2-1	CSAPPESKPYNEQFF
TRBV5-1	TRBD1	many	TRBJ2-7	CASSLVMGQGLGEQYF
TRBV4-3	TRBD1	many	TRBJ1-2	CASSDHRGSIEGYTF
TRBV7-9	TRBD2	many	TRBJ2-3	CASSPTSGWTTDTQYF
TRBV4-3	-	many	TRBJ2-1	CASSQDEIRIADYNEQFF
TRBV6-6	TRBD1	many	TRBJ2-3	CASSSDRVTDTQYF
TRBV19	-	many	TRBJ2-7	CASAGVREQYF
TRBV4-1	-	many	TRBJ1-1	CASSQLRRGGETEAFF
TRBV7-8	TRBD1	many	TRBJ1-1	CASSLVGGRSSEAFF
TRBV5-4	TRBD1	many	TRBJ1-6	CASTTGTMAPLHF
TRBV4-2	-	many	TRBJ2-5	CASSLHKQETQYF